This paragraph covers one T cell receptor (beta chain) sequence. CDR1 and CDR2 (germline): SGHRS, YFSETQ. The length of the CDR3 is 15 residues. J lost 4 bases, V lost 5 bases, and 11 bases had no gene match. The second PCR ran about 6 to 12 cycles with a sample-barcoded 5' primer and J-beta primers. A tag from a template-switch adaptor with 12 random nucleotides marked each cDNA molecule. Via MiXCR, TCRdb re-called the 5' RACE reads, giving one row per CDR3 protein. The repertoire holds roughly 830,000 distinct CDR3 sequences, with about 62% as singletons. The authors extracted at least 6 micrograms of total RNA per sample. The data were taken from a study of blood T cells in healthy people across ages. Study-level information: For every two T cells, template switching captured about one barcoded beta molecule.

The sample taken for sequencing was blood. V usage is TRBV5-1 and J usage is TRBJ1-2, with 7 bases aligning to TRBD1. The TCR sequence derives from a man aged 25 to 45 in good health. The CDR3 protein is CASREAGAGGYGYTF. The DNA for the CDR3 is TGCGCCAGCAGAGAGGCGGGGGCAGGGGGCTATGGCTACACCTTC. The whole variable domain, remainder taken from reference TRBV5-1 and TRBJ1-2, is KAGVTQTPRYLIKTRGQQVTLSCSPISGHRSVSWYQQTPGQGLQFLFEYFSETQRNKGNFPGRFSGRQFSNSRSEMNVSTLELGDSALYLCASREAGAGGYGYTFGSGTRLTVV.